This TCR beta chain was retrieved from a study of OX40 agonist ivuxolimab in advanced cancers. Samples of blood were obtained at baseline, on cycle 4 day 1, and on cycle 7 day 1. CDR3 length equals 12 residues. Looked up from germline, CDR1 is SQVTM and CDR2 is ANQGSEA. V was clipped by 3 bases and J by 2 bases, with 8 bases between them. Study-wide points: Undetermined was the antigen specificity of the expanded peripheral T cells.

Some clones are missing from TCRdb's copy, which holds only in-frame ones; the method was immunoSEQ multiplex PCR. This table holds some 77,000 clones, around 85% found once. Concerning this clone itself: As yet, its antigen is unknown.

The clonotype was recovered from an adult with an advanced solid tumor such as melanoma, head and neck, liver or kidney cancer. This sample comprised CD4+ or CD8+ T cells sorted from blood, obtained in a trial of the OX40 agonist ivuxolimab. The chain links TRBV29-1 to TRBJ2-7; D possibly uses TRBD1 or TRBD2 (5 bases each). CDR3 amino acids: CSVETGPYEQYF. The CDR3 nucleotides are TGCAGCGTTGAGACGGGGCCCTACGAGCAGTACTTC.